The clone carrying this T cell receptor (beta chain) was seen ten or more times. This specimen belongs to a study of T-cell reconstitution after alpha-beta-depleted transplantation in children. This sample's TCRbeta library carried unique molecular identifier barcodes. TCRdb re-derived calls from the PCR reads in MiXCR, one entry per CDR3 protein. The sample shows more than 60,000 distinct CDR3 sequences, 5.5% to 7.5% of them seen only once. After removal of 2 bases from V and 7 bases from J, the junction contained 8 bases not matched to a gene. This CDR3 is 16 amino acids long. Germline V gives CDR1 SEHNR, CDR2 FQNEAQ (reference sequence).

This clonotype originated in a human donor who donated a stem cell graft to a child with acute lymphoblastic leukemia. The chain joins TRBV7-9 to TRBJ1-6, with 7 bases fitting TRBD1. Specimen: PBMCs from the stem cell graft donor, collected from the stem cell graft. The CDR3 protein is CASSLRRGTENSPLHF. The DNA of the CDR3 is TGTGCCAGCAGCTTACGGAGGGGGACAGAAAATTCACCCCTCCACTTT.